These T cell receptor beta chains were read from a single sample in a study of cytomegalovirus exposure and HLA in healthy donors. The repertoire was sequenced with immunoSEQ multiplex PCR; TCRdb's copy has only in-frame clones and lacks some. This sample has approximately 110,000 clones; around 67% occur once, and the top ten carry 4% to 5%. The sample comprised PBMCs. The receptors here all came from a woman aged 40-49 years in good health and CMV-seronegative. The CDR3 runs from the conserved cysteine through the conserved F or W.

j_call: TRBJ2-3
cdr3_length: 16
v_call: TRBV4-2
cdr3_aa: CASSAGEAGGPDTQYF

j_call: TRBJ1-3
cdr3_length: 14
v_call: TRBV4-1
cdr3_aa: CASSQARLGNTIYF

j_call: TRBJ1-3
cdr3_length: 17
v_call: TRBV27
cdr3_aa: CASSRDPAGRTGNTIYF

j_call: TRBJ2-2
cdr3_length: 16
v_call: TRBV9
cdr3_aa: CASSVNSGGATGELFF

j_call: TRBJ1-4
cdr3_length: 16
v_call: TRBV11-2
cdr3_aa: CASSLVGQTSNEKLFF

j_call: TRBJ2-7
cdr3_length: 17
v_call: TRBV7-9
cdr3_aa: CASSTSAPGAGGYEQYF

j_call: TRBJ1-4
cdr3_length: 14
v_call: TRBV9
cdr3_aa: CASSSTGGNEKLFF

j_call: TRBJ1-4
cdr3_length: 14
v_call: TRBV4-1
cdr3_aa: CASSQLGLGEKLFF

j_call: TRBJ1-3
cdr3_length: 13
v_call: TRBV7-7
cdr3_aa: CASSPGQANTIYF

j_call: TRBJ1-2
cdr3_length: 16
v_call: TRBV19
cdr3_aa: CASSIALTRLNYGYTF

j_call: TRBJ1-2
cdr3_length: 15
v_call: TRBV19
cdr3_aa: CASSIVAQGANGYTF

j_call: TRBJ2-7
cdr3_length: 11
v_call: TRBV6-6
cdr3_aa: CASSVQGFWYF

j_call: TRBJ2-7
cdr3_length: 15
v_call: TRBV4-3
cdr3_aa: CASSQDTLSSHEQYF

j_call: TRBJ1-2
cdr3_length: 16
v_call: TRBV7-2
cdr3_aa: CASSLEGAREGRFYTF

j_call: TRBJ1-2
cdr3_length: 16
v_call: TRBV11-2
cdr3_aa: CASSLAGQGPYYGYTF

j_call: TRBJ2-3
cdr3_length: 15
v_call: TRBV7-2
cdr3_aa: CASSLAGGITDTQYF

j_call: TRBJ2-2
cdr3_length: 13
v_call: TRBV7-7
cdr3_aa: CASSRDRTGELFF

j_call: TRBJ1-5
cdr3_length: 13
v_call: TRBV18
cdr3_aa: CASSADRDQPQHF

j_call: TRBJ2-3
cdr3_length: 14
v_call: TRBV9
cdr3_aa: CASSVGQFTDTQYF

j_call: TRBJ1-2
cdr3_length: 14
v_call: TRBV7-9
cdr3_aa: CASTRGGGNYGYTF

j_call: TRBJ2-2
cdr3_length: 15
v_call: TRBV5-4
cdr3_aa: CASSLGAGDHGELFF

j_call: TRBJ2-4
cdr3_length: 16
v_call: TRBV7-9
cdr3_aa: CASSWGLISAKNIQYF

j_call: TRBJ2-7
cdr3_length: 14
v_call: TRBV28
cdr3_aa: CASRSSGISYEQYF

j_call: TRBJ2-5
cdr3_length: 14
v_call: TRBV5-4
cdr3_aa: CASSPAGDWETQYF

j_call: TRBJ1-3
cdr3_length: 11
v_call: TRBV29-1
cdr3_aa: CSGYGGNTIYF

j_call: TRBJ2-7
cdr3_length: 14
v_call: TRBV28
cdr3_aa: CASSRPSATYEQYF

j_call: TRBJ2-3
cdr3_length: 12
v_call: TRBV6-5
cdr3_aa: CASSKAGGTQYF

j_call: TRBJ2-7
cdr3_length: 13
v_call: TRBV6-6
cdr3_aa: CASSYSLSYEQYF

j_call: TRBJ1-1
cdr3_length: 16
v_call: TRBV7-9
cdr3_aa: CSSSLVGDGQNTEAFF

j_call: TRBJ2-3
cdr3_length: 18
v_call: TRBV4-2
cdr3_aa: CASSQPQGLAVDTDTQYF

j_call: .
cdr3_length: 16
v_call: TRBV5-5
cdr3_aa: CASSRAGTGVSYEQYF

j_call: .
cdr3_length: 15
v_call: TRBV6-5
cdr3_aa: CASRRAGASVGEQYF

j_call: TRBJ2-5
cdr3_length: 17
v_call: TRBV7-8
cdr3_aa: CASSPRTSGAYQETQYF

j_call: TRBJ1-1
cdr3_length: 14
v_call: TRBV5-1
cdr3_aa: CASSSGAAGTEAFF

j_call: TRBJ1-4
cdr3_length: 13
v_call: TRBV5-4
cdr3_aa: CASSQAVAEKLFF

j_call: TRBJ2-1
cdr3_length: 14
v_call: TRBV19
cdr3_aa: CASSPTSGYNEQFF

j_call: TRBJ2-3
cdr3_length: 14
v_call: TRBV5-6
cdr3_aa: CASSPAGGTDTQYF

j_call: TRBJ2-5
cdr3_length: 12
v_call: TRBV6-1
cdr3_aa: CASSETRKTQYF

j_call: TRBJ2-1
cdr3_length: 15
v_call: TRBV5-8
cdr3_aa: CASNLPGTPFYEQFF

j_call: TRBJ1-4
cdr3_length: 15
v_call: TRBV9
cdr3_aa: CASSVVPDRVSQLFF

j_call: TRBJ2-1
cdr3_length: 16
v_call: TRBV11-1
cdr3_aa: CASSLSRGGAINEQFF

j_call: TRBJ2-1
cdr3_length: 20
v_call: TRBV7-3
cdr3_aa: CASSPGTGTLGGERYNEQFF

j_call: TRBJ1-1
cdr3_length: 14
v_call: TRBV5-1
cdr3_aa: CASSLIGENTEAFF

j_call: TRBJ1-1
cdr3_length: 13
v_call: TRBV7-9
cdr3_aa: CASSFGENTEAFF

j_call: TRBJ2-1
cdr3_length: 13
v_call: TRBV4-3
cdr3_aa: CASSQETSGGQFF

j_call: TRBJ2-1
cdr3_length: 15
v_call: TRBV27
cdr3_aa: CASSPNGLSSGEQFF

j_call: TRBJ1-2
cdr3_length: 13
v_call: TRBV28
cdr3_aa: CASRQPGVGGYTF

j_call: TRBJ2-7
cdr3_length: 14
v_call: TRBV18
cdr3_aa: CASSPGQGVDEQYF

j_call: TRBJ2-7
cdr3_length: 12
v_call: TRBV7-6
cdr3_aa: CASSSEGYEQYF

j_call: TRBJ2-5
cdr3_length: 15
v_call: TRBV4-1
cdr3_aa: CASSRAGLDQETQYF

j_call: TRBJ2-7
cdr3_length: 16
v_call: TRBV7-9
cdr3_aa: CASSLGPGRESYEQYF

j_call: TRBJ1-2
cdr3_length: 12
v_call: TRBV6-6
cdr3_aa: CASSYAGGSYTF

j_call: TRBJ2-7
cdr3_length: 14
v_call: TRBV4-1
cdr3_aa: CASSQGFRSYEQYF

j_call: TRBJ1-2
cdr3_length: 13
v_call: TRBV9
cdr3_aa: CASSVGQLTGYTF

j_call: .
cdr3_length: 17
v_call: TRBV11-2
cdr3_aa: CASRRAGVAGDRYEQYF

j_call: TRBJ2-7
cdr3_length: 15
v_call: TRBV18
cdr3_aa: CASSPRQGRPYEQYF

j_call: TRBJ1-5
cdr3_length: 16
v_call: TRBV2
cdr3_aa: CASSDREVVSNQPQHF

j_call: TRBJ1-4
cdr3_length: 15
v_call: TRBV28
cdr3_aa: CASSGGTGGLGKLFF

j_call: TRBJ2-7
cdr3_length: 12
v_call: TRBV5-5
cdr3_aa: CASSLSSYEQYF

j_call: TRBJ2-1
cdr3_length: 15
v_call: TRBV10-3
cdr3_aa: CAISEKGAVGNEQFF